The 28 T cell receptor beta chains below come from one sample, sequenced in a study of graft-versus-host responses after intestinal transplantation. These receptors lack a known antigen. Method: immunoSEQ multiplex PCR; TCRdb's copy keeps in-frame clones and lacks some. The sample yields about 64,000 clones, over 90% seen once. The source material was unstimulated CD8+ T cells sorted from spleen or lymph node cells, sampled before transplant. These receptors all come from a human donor who was the organ donor for an intestinal transplant.

The chain carries TRBV28 and TRBJ1-2, with TRBD1 identical over 9 bases. With V trimmed by 5 bases and J by 6 bases, 13 bases remained unmatched. The germline V gene has CDR1 MDHEN and CDR2 SYDVKM. This CDR3 has 16 amino acids. The CDR3 DNA sequence: TGTGCCAGCAGTCCGATCACCCGGACAGGGGTAAATGGCTACACCTTC. Protein product: CASSPITRTGVNGYTF.

This chain links TRBV6-4 with TRBJ2-3; 8 bases map to TRBD2. This CDR3 region has 15 residues. Per germline, CDR1 MRHNA and CDR2 SNTAGT. Losses at the gene ends were 2 bases for V and 2 bases for J; bases not matched to a gene: 3. The CDR3 sequence: CASSDSSGNTDTQYF. The CDR3 nucleotides read TGTGCCAGCAGTGACAGTAGCGGGAACACAGATACGCAGTATTTT.

The V and J genes are TRBV19 and TRBJ1-5; 7 positions agree with TRBD1. The CDR3 loop spans 18 amino acids. CDR1 is LNHDA and CDR2 is SQIVND in the germline V gene (reference sequence). V was clipped by 2 bases and J by 4 bases; unmatched bases: 14. The CDR3: CASSIPPSDRPNNQPQHF. The CDR3 DNA is TGTGCCAGTAGTATACCCCCCTCGGACAGGCCAAATAATCAGCCCCAGCATTTT.

The chain couples TRBV4-3 to TRBJ2-7, with 12 bases fitting TRBD2. Germline V gene sequence: CDR1 LGHNA, CDR2 YSLEER. This CDR3 comprises 15 residues. V trimming: 3 bases; J trimming: 5 bases; junction bases outside the gene matches: 5. The CDR3 bases are TGCGCCAGCAGCCACAGACTAGCGGGAGAGGACGAGCAGTACTTC. Translation gives CASSHRLAGEDEQYF.

The chain recombines TRBV4-3 with TRBJ2-2, with 9 bases that match TRBD2. Germline V CDR1 and CDR2: LGHNA, YSLEER. The V gene end was trimmed by 3 bases and the J gene end by 4 bases; junction bases not matched to a gene: 3. The CDR3 is 15 amino acids. The CDR3, as DNA: TGCGCCAGCAGCCACGGCGGGAGGGGCACCGGGGAGCTGTTTTTT. This translates into CASSHGGRGTGELFF.

This chain uses TRBV27 with TRBJ1-1, with 8 positions matching TRBD1. Trimming at V came to 5 bases and at J to 5 bases, leaving 10 bases not matched to a gene. This CDR3 contains 15 residues. CDR1 and CDR2 (germline): MNHEY, SMNVEV (reference sequence). The CDR3 sequence: CASSPLPTGETEAFF. DNA for the CDR3: TGTGCCAGCAGTCCGTTACCGACAGGGGAGACTGAAGCTTTCTTT.

V is TRBV4-2 and J is TRBJ2-7, with 7 bases matching TRBD2. This CDR3 region has 14 residues. Germline trimming cut 1 base from V and 6 bases from J; bases unmatched to any gene: 6. Germline V gives CDR1 LGHNA, CDR2 YNFKEQ. The CDR3: CASSQVELAAEQYF. The CDR3 DNA reads TGTGCCAGCAGCCAAGTCGAGCTAGCGGCCGAGCAGTACTTC.

This chain uses TRBV19 with TRBJ2-4; 12 nucleotides line up with TRBD2. The CDR3 is 17 amino acids. Trimming took 5 bases from V and 1 from J; bases not matched to a gene: 6. Germline CDR1 LNHDA, CDR2 SQIVND (reference sequence). The CDR3 coding sequence is TGTGCCAGTAGTCCGACTAGCGGGAGTGAGGCCAAAAACATTCAGTACTTC. Its protein is CASSPTSGSEAKNIQYF.

The chain joins TRBV29-1 to TRBJ2-7, with TRBD2 matching over 8 bases. This CDR3 spans 14 amino acids. With 5 bases clipped from V and 2 bases from J, the junction kept 8 bases outside the gene matches. CDR1 and CDR2 (germline): SQVTM, ANQGSEA. The CDR3 is CSVWTSREAYEQYF. The CDR3, as DNA: TGCAGCGTTTGGACTAGCAGGGAAGCCTACGAGCAGTACTTC.

V usage is TRBV6-5 and J usage is TRBJ2-2; 8 positions match TRBD1. The CDR3 has 15 residues. The germline CDR1 and CDR2 sequences are MNHEY and SVGAGI. V was clipped by 5 bases and J by 6 bases; unmatched bases: 8. CDR3 in amino acids: CASSTTGGKSGELFF. The CDR3 bases are TGTGCCAGCAGTACAACAGGGGGGAAGTCCGGGGAGCTGTTTTTT.

This chain connects TRBV5-6 to TRBJ2-2; no firm D call. The CDR3 contains 16 residues. Trimming took off 0 bases at V and 2 bases at J, with 11 bases between the two ends. Germline CDR1 and CDR2: SGHDT and YYEEEE. The CDR3 region is CASSLVSEPNTGELFF. DNA for the CDR3: TGTGCCAGCAGCTTGGTCTCAGAACCTAACACCGGGGAGCTGTTTTTT.

This CDR3 is CASSLSKGGAYNEQFF. The DNA for the CDR3 is TGTGCCAGCAGTTTATCGAAGGGGGGGGCTTACAATGAGCAGTTCTTC. J is TRBJ2-1 and V is TRBV27; the D gene is possibly TRBD2 (7 bases). This CDR3 spans 16 amino acids. V lost 0 bases and J 4 bases, leaving 13 bases between the germline ends. Germline assignment: CDR1 MNHEY and CDR2 SMNVEV (reference sequence).

The chain has TRBV14 and TRBJ2-1, with D perhaps TRBD1 (6 bases). The V and J ends lost 0 bases and 9 bases respectively, with 18 bases between them. CDR1 and CDR2 from the germline V gene are SGHDN and FVKESK. The length of the CDR3 is 16 residues. CDR3 amino acids: CASSQEWQGKISEQFF. The CDR3 region has the DNA TGTGCCAGCAGCCAAGAATGGCAGGGGAAGATAAGTGAGCAGTTCTTC.

The chain links TRBV27 to TRBJ2-7; D not resolved. Trimming shortened V by 5 bases and J by 5 bases, and 19 bases separated the two germline ends. Germline CDR1 and CDR2: MNHEY and SMNVEV (reference sequence). This CDR3 is built from 15 residues. This CDR3 reads CASSPTNRPTHEQYF. CDR3 in DNA: TGTGCCAGCAGTCCTACGAATCGCCCCACCCACGAGCAGTACTTC.

The chain recombines TRBV6-7 with TRBJ2-3, with 8 bases identical to TRBD2. TRBV6-7 is known as an ORF, though its function is uncertain. J was trimmed by 8 bases and V by 6 bases; bases with no gene match: 4. The CDR3 loop spans 12 amino acids. This chain's CDR3 is CASRLAGITQYF. CDR3 nucleotide sequence: TGTGCCAGCAGGTTAGCGGGAATTACGCAGTATTTT.

V usage is TRBV18 and J usage is TRBJ2-5; the match to TRBD2 covers 7 bases. V was clipped by 3 bases and J by 5 bases; unmatched bases: 12. The germline V gene encodes CDR1 KGHSH and CDR2 LQKENI. This CDR3 has 16 amino acids. Here the CDR3 reads CASSPMREQGAETQYF. The DNA of the CDR3 is TGTGCCAGCTCACCTATGCGGGAGCAAGGGGCGGAGACCCAGTACTTC.

J is TRBJ2-2 and V is TRBV28; perhaps TRBD1 as D (5 bases). Looked up from germline, CDR1 is MDHEN and CDR2 is SYDVKM. The CDR3 covers 15 residues. Trimming removed 5 bases at V and 4 bases at J, with 14 bases between. This chain's CDR3 is CASSLGARTTGELFF. CDR3 coding DNA: TGTGCCAGCAGTCTAGGGGCCAGGACCACCGGGGAGCTGTTTTTT. Variable domain in full (rest from reference TRBV28 and TRBJ2-2): DVKVTQSSRYLVKRTGEKVFLECVQDMDHENMFWYRQDPGLGLRLIYFSYDVKMKEKGDIPEGYSVSREKKERFSLILESASTNQTSMYLCASSLGARTTGELFFGEGSRLTVL.

This clone was observed a few times. This chain links TRBV5-6 with TRBJ1-2; 7 nucleotides agree with TRBD1. Germline V CDR1 and CDR2: SGHDT, YYEEEE. V trimming: 2 bases; J trimming: 0 bases; junction bases outside the gene matches: 7. The CDR3 runs 16 residues. The CDR3 DNA reads as TGTGCCAGCAGCTTCGGAGGGGGCAGGGCTAACTATGGCTACACCTTC. Protein product: CASSFGGGRANYGYTF. Looking up the rest from reference TRBV5-6 and TRBJ1-2 gives the full variable domain: DAGVTQSPTHLIKTRGQQVTLRCSPKSGHDTVSWYQQALGQGPQFIFQYYEEEERQRGNFPDRFSGHQFPNYSSELNVNALLLGDSALYLCASSFGGGRANYGYTFGSGTRLTVV.

The chain uses TRBV27 and TRBJ2-7; a possible D gene is TRBD2 (7 bases). Germline CDR1 MNHEY, CDR2 SMNVEV (reference sequence). CDR3 length equals 16 residues. Trimming cost V 6 bases and J 5 bases, with 23 bases left between them. The CDR3 nucleotides read TGTGCCAGCAGCGCCTCCTTTGGGGGGGCTGAAAACGAGCAGTACTTC. Translation: CASSASFGGAENEQYF.

Note on this clone: The germline gene is not matched at one end of the junction; a read error may be the cause. The chain combines TRBV7-2 with TRBJ2-7; maybe TRBD2 (5 bases). The V gene's germline CDR1 is SGHTA and CDR2 FQGNSA. The length of the CDR3 is 14 residues. The CDR3 DNA reads TGTGCCAGCAGCTTCTTCGGGGAGAGTTACGCGCAGTACTTC. Its protein product is CASSFFGESYAQYF. The full variable domain, with the rest looked up from reference TRBV7-2 and TRBJ2-7, is GAGVSQSPSNKVTEKGKDVELRCDPISGHTALYWYRQSLGQGLEFLIYFQGNSAPDKSGLPSDRFSAERTGGSVSTLTIQRTQQEDSAVYLCASSFFGESYAQYFGPGTRLTVT.

The V gene is TRBV30, the J gene TRBJ2-3; 7 nucleotides align to TRBD2. The CDR3 has 15 amino acids. Germline V gives CDR1 GTSNPN, CDR2 SVGIG (reference sequence). The V gene end was trimmed by 2 bases and the J gene end by 6 bases; junction bases not matched to a gene: 11. The CDR3 DNA follows: TGTGCCTGGAGTTTTTCTAGCGGAGCGTGGGATACGCAGTATTTT. Residues: CAWSFSSGAWDTQYF.

CDR3 residues: CATVRSGSGTDTQYF. CDR3 sequence (DNA): TGTGCCACCGTAAGGAGCGGGTCGGGCACAGATACGCAGTATTTT. The chain recombines TRBV19 with TRBJ2-3; perhaps TRBD2 as D (6 bases). V was trimmed by 10 bases and J by 1 base, leaving 18 bases between them. Germline loops: CDR1 LNHDA, CDR2 SQIVND (reference sequence). This CDR3 comprises 15 residues. Using reference TRBV19 and TRBJ2-3 for the parts outside the CDR3, the full variable domain is DGGITQSPKYLFRKEGQNVTLSCEQNLNHDAMYWYRQDPGQGLRLIYYSQIVNDFQKGDIAEGYSVSREKKESFPLTVTSAQKNPTAFYLCATVRSGSGTDTQYFGPGTRLTVL.

The CDR3 coding sequence is TGTGCCAGCAGCTTGGGAGGGACAAAAGAGACCCAGTACTTC. This gives the protein CASSLGGTKETQYF. This chain links TRBV5-6 with TRBJ2-5; perhaps TRBD1 as D (6 bases). The V end lost 0 bases, the J end lost 3 bases, and 9 bases lay between the germline ends. The CDR3 has 14 amino acids. The V gene's germline CDR1 is SGHDT and CDR2 YYEEEE.

CDR3 sequence (DNA): TGTGCCAGCAGTGTAATCGACAGGGGTTGGGGCGAGCAGTACTTC. It encodes CASSVIDRGWGEQYF. The chain carries TRBV2 and TRBJ2-7; 8 bases match TRBD1. Germline CDR1 is SNHLY and CDR2 is FYNNEI. The CDR3 is made up of 15 amino acids. The V gene end was trimmed by 4 bases and the J gene end by 6 bases; junction bases not matched to a gene: 11. Based on the CDR3 plus reference TRBV2 and TRBJ2-7, the full variable domain is EPEVTQTPSHQVTQMGQEVILRCVPISNHLYFYWYRQILGQKVEFLVSFYNNEISEKSEIFDDQFSVERPDGSNFTLKIRSTKLEDSAMYFCASSVIDRGWGEQYFGPGTRLTVT.

The V and J genes are TRBV5-6 and TRBJ2-1; 9 nucleotides align to TRBD2. Germline V CDR1 and CDR2: SGHDT, YYEEEE. The V gene end was trimmed by 0 bases and the J gene end by 8 bases; junction bases not matched to a gene: 6. The CDR3 loop spans 15 amino acids. In DNA form, the CDR3 reads TGTGCCAGCAGCTTGGGGGCGGGAGGGTTGCATGAGCAGTTCTTC. This gives the protein CASSLGAGGLHEQFF.

J is TRBJ2-5 and V is TRBV7-3, with D unclear. Judging by the DNA end, TRBJ2-7 fits better; the J call may be wrong. CDR1 and CDR2 (germline): SGHTA, FQGTGA. The CDR3 has 14 residues. The CDR3 DNA sequence: TGTGCCAGCAGCTTAAGCGGCCAATCCTACGAGCAGTACTTC. It is translated as CASSLSGQSYEQYF.

The V call is TRBV4-3, the J call TRBJ2-5, with D hard to call. The germline CDR1 and CDR2 sequences are LGHNA and YSLEER. The V gene lost 0 bases and the J gene lost 7 bases, with 24 bases spanning the gap. The CDR3 totals 18 residues. Written as DNA, the CDR3 is TGCGCCAGCAGCCAAGAATCGGTAGCTGGCCCGCTCAGTGGGACCCAGTACTTC. Amino acid sequence: CASSQESVAGPLSGTQYF.

The chain employs TRBV18 and TRBJ2-1; 7 bases align to TRBD2. Germline V gives CDR1 KGHSH, CDR2 LQKENI. The trim removed 3 bases at V and 7 bases at J, leaving 0 bases unmatched. The CDR3 loop spans 12 amino acids. The CDR3 region is CASSPGGNEQFF. The CDR3, as DNA: TGTGCCAGCTCACCGGGGGGGAATGAGCAGTTCTTC.